What follows describes a single T cell receptor (beta chain). The clone's antigen remains unknown. No base quality information exists; no much larger clone differs at one position. The cysteine opens and the phenylalanine closes a CDR3 of 13 amino acids. Kept here is only the CDR3 DNA, which spans 39 bases and is read in frame from base 1. Reading the germline V gene (reference sequence) gives CDR1 MNHEY and CDR2 SMNVEV. V lost 0 bases and J lost 7 bases; the stretch between them is 9 bases long. Each collaborating institution followed its own protocols to collect whole blood in K2EDTA tubes. For TCRbeta analysis, collaborators shipped samples as frozen whole blood, isolated PBMCs, or DNA extracted from either of those sample types. The immunoSEQ Assay, a bias-controlled multiplex PCR, was used to amplify TCRbeta CDR3 regions from genomic DNA. In the source study's methods: The number of nucleated cells in each sample was estimated from the amplification of reference gene primers within the assay. To quantify the absolute abundance of each unique TCRbeta CDR3 rearrangement, sequence reads were collapsed and filtered. For each sample, productive Simpson clonality was calculated by taking the square root of Simpson's diversity index across productive rearrangements. The table comes from immuneACCESS by way of TCRdb, which keeps in-frame sequences with V and J called. Part of the clones is missing from these tables; in studies checked, under half for an unresolved V gene and the rest for unknown reasons. V and J calls and clone size are those listed in that table; D and trimming were worked out from the DNA. Counted in this sample were about 15,000 clones; 88% of them appeared once. Roughly 8.5% of the sample rests with the top ten.

This entry is derived from a study of blood T cell repertoires in COVID-19 (dated by TCRdb to about 2020). About the investigation overall: Collaborator samples came from the United States, Italy and Spain and covered acute and convalescent phases of COVID-19. The repertoires were released in a freely available public database intended as a resource for research on the immune response to SARS-CoV-2. Where available, HLA class I and class II types were taken from metadata supplied by the sample provider and were not determined by assay-based typing. The prospective study material was composed of cDNA or gDNA derived from T cells, B-cell-depleted T cells, or PBMCs. Samples came from the ongoing ImmuneRACE study (first 160 participants) plus 1,254 subjects from 6 global collaborators. Nearly every sample came with metadata listing a de-identified subject ID, COVID-19 status, age in years and sex. Deeply sampled blood TCRbeta repertoires from subjects exposed to, actively infected with, or recovered from COVID-19 were included in the dataset. What the research found in general, with its limitations: Clinical and demographic metadata were provided uncurated, with the amount varying by source and participant.

Sequenced input: peripheral blood. This TCR came from a human donor in a cohort sampled during active COVID-19. The chain couples TRBV27 to TRBJ1-2; no D gene is confidently identified. Here is the DNA: TGTGCCAGCAGTTTATCCCCGCTAGGTGGCTACACCTTC. It translates as CASSLSPLGGYTF.